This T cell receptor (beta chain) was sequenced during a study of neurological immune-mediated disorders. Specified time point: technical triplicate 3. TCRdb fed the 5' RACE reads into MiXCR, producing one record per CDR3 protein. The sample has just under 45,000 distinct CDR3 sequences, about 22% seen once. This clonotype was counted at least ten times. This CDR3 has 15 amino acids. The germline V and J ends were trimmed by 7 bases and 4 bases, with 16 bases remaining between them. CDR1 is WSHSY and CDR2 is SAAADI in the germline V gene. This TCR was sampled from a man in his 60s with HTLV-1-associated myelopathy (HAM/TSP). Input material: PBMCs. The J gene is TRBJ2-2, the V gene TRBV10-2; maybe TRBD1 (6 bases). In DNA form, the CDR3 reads TGCGCCAGCACCTTAGGGGGATTGAGCACCGGGGAGCTGTTTTTT. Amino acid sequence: CASTLGGLSTGELFF.